These 27 T cell receptor beta chains originate from one sample sequenced in a study of cytomegalovirus exposure and HLA in healthy donors. Primers for the PCR totalled 60 Vbeta and 13 Jbeta. Sequenced by immunoSEQ multiplex PCR; TCRdb stores in-frame clones only, minus some. The sample includes roughly 92,000 clones, 7.5% to 8.5% of them seen just once. The source material was PBMCs. The receptor set was obtained from a man aged 50-59 years in good health and CMV-seronegative.

This chain links TRBV28 with TRBJ1-1; D is undetermined. The germline V and J ends were trimmed by 2 bases and 1 base, with 8 bases remaining between them. Germline V gene data show CDR1 as MDHEN and CDR2 as SYDVKM. The CDR3 consists of 14 residues. The CDR3 coding sequence is TGTGCCAGCAGTTTACTACAGAGGAACACTGAAGCTTTCTTT. This encodes CASSLLQRNTEAFF.

This chain links TRBV28 with TRBJ1-2; D may be TRBD1 (5 bases). This CDR3 is 15 amino acids long. Germline assignment: CDR1 MDHEN and CDR2 SYDVKM. With 6 bases removed from V and 4 bases from J, the gap between germline ends came to 18 bases. The CDR3 DNA sequence: TGTGCCAGCAGAATCGGAATGACAGTGCCCTATGGCTACACCTTC. Protein product: CASRIGMTVPYGYTF.

This clone was detected a few times. The chain couples TRBV5-4 to TRBJ1-3; possible D gene TRBD1, 6 bases. CDR3 length: 16 residues. Germline V lookup: CDR1 SGHNT, CDR2 YYREEE (reference sequence). Trimming removed 4 bases at V and 4 bases at J, with 18 bases between. The CDR3 nucleotides read TGTGCCAGCAGCAGCCTAAGGGGGGGTCCAGGAAACACCATATATTTT. As protein: CASSSLRGGPGNTIYF. Drawing the rest from reference TRBV5-4 and TRBJ1-3, the complete variable domain is ETGVTQSPTHLIKTRGQQVTLRCSSQSGHNTVSWYQQALGQGPQFIFQYYREEENGRGNFPPRFSGLQFPNYSSELNVNALELDDSALYLCASSSLRGGPGNTIYFGEGSWLTVV.

The rearrangement joins TRBV30 to TRBJ1-1; 10 nucleotides agree with TRBD1. CDR1 is GTSNPN, CDR2 SVGIG, per germline (reference sequence). V shed 3 bases, J shed 1 base, and the junction held 11 bases outside the gene matches. CDR3 length equals 17 residues. Here the CDR3 reads CAWSPLAGQGRNTEAFF. CDR3 bases: TGTGCCTGGAGCCCACTTGCGGGACAGGGGAGGAACACTGAAGCTTTCTTT.

This chain links TRBV4-1 with TRBJ1-1; 7 positions agree with TRBD1. V trimming: 4 bases; J trimming: 3 bases; junction bases outside the gene matches: 5. Germline CDR1 is MGHRA and CDR2 is YSYEKL. CDR3 length equals 14 residues. The CDR3 DNA follows: TGCGCCAGCAGCCGGAGGGGGCCCGACACTGAAGCTTTCTTT. Translated, it gives CASSRRGPDTEAFF.

V is TRBV7-9 and J is TRBJ2-1; 7 bases agree with TRBD2. The CDR3 runs to 12 residues. Germline CDR1 SEHNR, CDR2 FQNEAQ (reference sequence). The junction had 5 bases not matched to a gene; V was cut back by 8 bases and J by 7 bases. The chain's CDR3 is CASAMGGNEQFF. In DNA, the CDR3 is TGTGCCAGCGCGATGGGGGGGAATGAGCAGTTCTTC.

The sample holds a few counts of this clone. The chain uses TRBV7-2 and TRBJ2-1; D might be TRBD2 (6 bases). The CDR3 loop spans 15 amino acids. Germline values: CDR1 SGHTA, CDR2 FQGNSA. The V end was cut by 1 base, the J end by 7 bases, with 14 bases between. The CDR3 sequence is CASSLDPGARNEQFF. The CDR3 nucleotides are TGTGCCAGCAGCTTAGATCCGGGAGCTAGGAATGAGCAGTTCTTC. The whole variable domain, filled in from reference TRBV7-2 and TRBJ2-1, reads GAGVSQSPSNKVTEKGKDVELRCDPISGHTALYWYRQSLGQGLEFLIYFQGNSAPDKSGLPSDRFSAERTGGSVSTLTIQRTQQEDSAVYLCASSLDPGARNEQFFGPGTRLTVL.

This clone was seen a few times. The genes are TRBV9 and TRBJ1-2; D unresolved. Trimming shortened V by 1 base and J by 1 base, and 11 bases separated the two germline ends. The CDR3 runs to 15 residues. From germline, CDR1 is SGDLS and CDR2 YYNGEE. CDR3 amino acids: CASSVTAGYNYGYTF. The CDR3 region has the DNA TGTGCCAGCAGCGTAACGGCAGGTTATAACTATGGCTACACCTTC.

This clone has ten or more counts. V usage is TRBV6-4 and J usage is TRBJ2-3, with 7 positions matching TRBD2. The germline gives CDR1 MRHNA, CDR2 SNTAGT. The ends lost 4 bases at V and 2 bases at J; junction bases unmatched: 3. The CDR3 contains 14 residues. The CDR3 DNA sequence: TGTGCCAGCAGTGGCGGGGGTGACACAGATACGCAGTATTTT. It specifies CASSGGGDTDTQYF.

The chain employs TRBV19 and TRBJ2-2, with 10 positions matching TRBD1. The CDR3 is made up of 16 amino acids. Germline trimming cut 4 bases from V and 1 base from J; bases unmatched to any gene: 3. CDR1 and CDR2 (germline): LNHDA, SQIVND (reference sequence). CDR3 bases: TGTGCCAGTAGTACCCGGACAGGGGGGAACACCGGGGAGCTGTTTTTT. Protein: CASSTRTGGNTGELFF.

This clone was found a few times. This chain links TRBV18 with TRBJ1-5; a possible D gene is TRBD1 (6 bases). Germline assignment: CDR1 KGHSH and CDR2 LQKENI. V was cut by 1 base and J by 11 bases, with 15 bases left in between. This CDR3 contains 14 residues. CDR3 sequence (DNA): TGTGCCAGCTCACCACAGGTTGAATCAGGGGCCCAGCATTTT. Amino acid sequence: CASSPQVESGAQHF.

The chain carries TRBV27 and TRBJ2-3, with unresolved D. The V gene's germline CDR1 is MNHEY and CDR2 SMNVEV (reference sequence). The CDR3 sequence is 14 residues long. V was trimmed by 4 bases and J by 3 bases, leaving 11 bases between them. CDR3 loop: CASSSTLETDTQYF. The CDR3 region has the DNA TGTGCCAGCAGTTCTACCCTCGAGACAGATACGCAGTATTTT.

This clone turned up a few times. The chain has TRBV7-8 and TRBJ1-2; D possibly corresponds to TRBD1 (6 bases). Germline CDR1 is SGHVS and CDR2 is FQNEAQ. Trimming left V 5 bases short and J 0 bases short, with 13 bases between. This CDR3 contains 15 residues. CDR3 loop: CASSPEDRPNYGYTF. The CDR3 DNA sequence: TGTGCCAGCAGCCCCGAGGACAGACCTAACTATGGCTACACCTTC.

This clone showed up just a few times. The J gene is TRBJ1-6, the V gene TRBV6-6, with TRBD1 as a possible D gene (6 bases). There are 13 residues in the CDR3. The V end was cut by 6 bases, the J end by 6 bases, with 9 bases between. The germline gives CDR1 MNHNY, CDR2 SVGAGI (reference sequence). The CDR3 region has the DNA TGTGCCAGCAGACAGGACAGTAATTCACCCCTCCACTTT. As protein: CASRQDSNSPLHF.

This clone was counted a few times. The CDR3 loop reads CASSEALRLAGGRTDTQYF. The CDR3 coding sequence is TGTGCCAGCAGTGAAGCGCTAAGACTAGCGGGGGGGCGCACAGATACGCAGTATTTT. The chain is built from TRBV6-1 and TRBJ2-3; 14 nucleotides align to TRBD2. The germline V gene encodes CDR1 MNHNS and CDR2 SASEGT. This CDR3 has 19 residues. Trimming cost V 0 bases and J 1 base; bases outside gene matches: 6.

V gene TRBV7-3 combines with J gene TRBJ2-5, with a weak D call TRBD2 (5 bases). CDR3 length equals 12 residues. Germline CDR1 is SGHTA and CDR2 is FQGTGA. The V gene lost 5 bases and the J gene lost 5 bases, with 9 bases spanning the gap. The CDR3 loop is CASSVTGETQYF. CDR3 DNA sequence: TGTGCCAGCAGCGTTACGGGGGAGACCCAGTACTTC.

V is TRBV9 and J is TRBJ2-2; D is ambiguous. The germline V and J ends were trimmed by 0 bases and 5 bases, with 11 bases remaining between them. This CDR3 has 15 residues. CDR1 and CDR2 (germline): SGDLS, YYNGEE. The CDR3 DNA sequence: TGTGCCAGCAGCGTAGTTCCTGAGCCGACCGGGGAGCTGTTTTTT. This sequence encodes CASSVVPEPTGELFF.

This clone was observed a few times. The chain combines TRBV15 with TRBJ2-7; TRBD2 matches at 11 bases. Germline-derived CDR1 and CDR2 are LNHNV and YYDKDF (reference sequence). The CDR3 has 15 residues. The junction had 4 bases not matched to a gene; V was cut back by 1 base and J by 5 bases. The CDR3 here is CATSRVAGGPNEQYF. The CDR3 nucleotides read TGTGCCACCAGCAGAGTAGCGGGAGGGCCCAACGAGCAGTACTTC. Full variable domain (missing parts from reference TRBV15 and TRBJ2-7): DAMVIQNPRYQVTQFGKPVTLSCSQTLNHNVMYWYQQKSSQAPKLLFHYYDKDFNNEADTPDNFQSRRPNTSFCFLDIRSPGLGDTAMYLCATSRVAGGPNEQYFGPGTRLTVT.

This clone occurred a few times. This chain connects TRBV5-1 to TRBJ1-3, with D perhaps TRBD1 (5 bases). The CDR3 runs 14 residues. The germline V and J ends were trimmed by 2 bases and 4 bases, with 10 bases remaining between them. In germline, CDR1 is SGHRS, CDR2 YFSETQ. The CDR3 region is CASSLAGFGNTIYF. The DNA of the CDR3 is TGCGCCAGCAGCTTAGCAGGGTTCGGAAACACCATATATTTT.

V is TRBV9 and J is TRBJ1-6; D is perhaps TRBD1 (6 bases). Trimming removed 3 bases at V and 9 bases at J, with 19 bases between. CDR3 length: 16 residues. CDR1 and CDR2 (germline): SGDLS, YYNGEE. CDR3 sequence reads: CASSATTGKGGSPLHF. The CDR3 DNA sequence: TGTGCCAGCAGCGCGACAACAGGGAAGGGTGGTTCACCCCTCCACTTT.

On this clone: The junction departs from the called germline gene at one end, perhaps through a read error. Other DNA sequences in this sample translate to the same CDR3. The J gene is TRBJ1-5, the V gene TRBV6-5; D not resolved. The CDR3 is 15 amino acids. The germline V gene has CDR1 MNHEY and CDR2 SVGAGI. The CDR3 nucleotides read TGTGCCAGCAGTTACTCGAACGATGACACACCGCCCAAGCATTTC. Protein sequence: CASSYSNDDTPPKHF.

The rearrangement joins TRBV5-6 to TRBJ1-1; 7 bases agree with TRBD1. Germline-derived CDR1 and CDR2 are SGHDT and YYEEEE. V lost 3 bases and J lost 1; bases outside the gene matches: 3. The CDR3 is made up of 14 amino acids. The CDR3 reads CASSSRDRNTEAFF. The CDR3 DNA is TGTGCCAGCAGCTCCCGGGACAGGAACACTGAAGCTTTCTTT.

This chain joins TRBV27 and TRBJ1-4, with TRBD1 matching over 8 bases. CDR3 length equals 14 residues. V was pared by 7 bases and J by 7 bases, with 8 bases of the junction left unmatched. Germline CDR1 is MNHEY and CDR2 is SMNVEV (reference sequence). The CDR3 sequence: CASTSGGAGEKLFF. CDR3 DNA sequence: TGTGCCAGCACCTCAGGGGGCGCCGGTGAAAAACTGTTTTTT.

This sequence joins TRBV6-4 and TRBJ1-4, with unresolved D. Trimming took off 4 bases at V and 3 bases at J, with 6 bases between the two ends. There are 13 residues in the CDR3. Germline-derived CDR1 and CDR2 are MRHNA and SNTAGT. CDR3 coding DNA: TGTGCCAGCAGTGTTGGAGCTAATGAAAAACTGTTTTTT. Its protein is CASSVGANEKLFF.

This clone was counted only a few times. The chain recombines TRBV6-1 with TRBJ2-5; weak D call: TRBD1 (6 bases). Germline V gene sequence: CDR1 MNHNS, CDR2 SASEGT. Trimming took off 7 bases at V and 3 bases at J, with 15 bases between the two ends. This CDR3 is built from 14 residues. CDR3 coding DNA: TGTGCCAGCACTCGGAGAGGGGGTGAAGAGACCCAGTACTTC. This sequence encodes CASTRRGGEETQYF.

The V call is TRBV7-3, the J call TRBJ2-5, with D perhaps TRBD1 (5 bases). The length of the CDR3 is 17 residues. CDR1 is SGHTA and CDR2 is FQGTGA in the germline V gene. Trimming took 0 bases from V and 3 from J, leaving 17 bases between them. This chain's CDR3 is CASSLTKAQGSKETQYF. The CDR3 bases are TGTGCCAGCAGCTTAACGAAGGCCCAGGGAAGCAAAGAGACCCAGTACTTC.

This clone occurred a few times. It is likely a read error, because the conserved phenylalanine at the end of the CDR3 is missing. This chain links TRBV29-1 with TRBJ2-3, with a weak D call TRBD1 (6 bases). The germline V gene has CDR1 SQVTM and CDR2 ANQGSEA. CDR3 size: 13 residues. V lost 7 bases, J lost 6 bases, and 17 bases lay in between. CDR3 amino acids: CSAAKGGRDTQYV. The DNA of the CDR3 is TGCAGCGCCGCTAAAGGGGGAAGGGATACGCAGTATGTT.